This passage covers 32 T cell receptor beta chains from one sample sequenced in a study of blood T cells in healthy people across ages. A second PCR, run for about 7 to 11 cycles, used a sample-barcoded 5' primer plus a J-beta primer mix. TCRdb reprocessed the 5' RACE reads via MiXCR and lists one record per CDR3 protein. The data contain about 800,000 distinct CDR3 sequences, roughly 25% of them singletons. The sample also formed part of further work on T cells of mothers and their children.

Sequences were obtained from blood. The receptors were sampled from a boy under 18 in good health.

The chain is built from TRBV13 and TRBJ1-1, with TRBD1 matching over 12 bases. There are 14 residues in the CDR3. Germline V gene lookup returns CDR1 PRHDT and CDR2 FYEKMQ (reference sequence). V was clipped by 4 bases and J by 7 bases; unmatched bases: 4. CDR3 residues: CASSSGTGGDEAFF. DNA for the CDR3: TGTGCCAGCAGCTCCGGGACAGGGGGCGATGAAGCTTTCTTT.

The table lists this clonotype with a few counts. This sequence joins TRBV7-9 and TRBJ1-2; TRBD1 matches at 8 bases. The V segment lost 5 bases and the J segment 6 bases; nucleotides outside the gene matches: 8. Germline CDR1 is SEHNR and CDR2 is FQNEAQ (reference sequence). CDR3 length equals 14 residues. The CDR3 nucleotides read TGTGCCAGCAGCACAGGACAGGGTTTACATGGCTACACCTTC. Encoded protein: CASSTGQGLHGYTF.

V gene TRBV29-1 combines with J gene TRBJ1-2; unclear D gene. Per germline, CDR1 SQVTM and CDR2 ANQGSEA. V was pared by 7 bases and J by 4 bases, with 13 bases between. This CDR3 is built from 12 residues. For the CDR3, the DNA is TGCAGCGGGGGTAACTGGGGCTATGGCTACACCTTC. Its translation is CSGGNWGYGYTF.

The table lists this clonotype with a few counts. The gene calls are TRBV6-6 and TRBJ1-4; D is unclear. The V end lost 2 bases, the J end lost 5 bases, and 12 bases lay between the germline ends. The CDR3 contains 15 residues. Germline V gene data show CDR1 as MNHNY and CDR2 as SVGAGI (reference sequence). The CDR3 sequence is CASSYGVPTNEKLFF. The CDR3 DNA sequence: TGTGCCAGCAGTTACGGGGTACCCACAAATGAAAAACTGTTTTTT.

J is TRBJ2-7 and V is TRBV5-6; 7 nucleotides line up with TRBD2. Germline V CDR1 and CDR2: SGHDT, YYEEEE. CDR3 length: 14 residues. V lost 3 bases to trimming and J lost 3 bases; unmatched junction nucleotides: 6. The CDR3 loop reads CASSSTSPHYEQYF. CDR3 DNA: TGTGCCAGCAGCTCGACTAGCCCCCACTACGAGCAGTACTTC.

In DNA form, the CDR3 reads TGCAGTGCTAGACCGGTCCTCCGGACAGGGGTAGAAAAACTGTTTTTT. As protein: CSARPVLRTGVEKLFF. The chain recombines TRBV20-1 with TRBJ1-4; TRBD1 matches at 9 bases. CDR3 length equals 16 residues. CDR1 and CDR2 (germline): DFQATT, SNEGSKA (reference sequence). V was pared by 2 bases and J by 8 bases, with 12 bases of the junction left unmatched.

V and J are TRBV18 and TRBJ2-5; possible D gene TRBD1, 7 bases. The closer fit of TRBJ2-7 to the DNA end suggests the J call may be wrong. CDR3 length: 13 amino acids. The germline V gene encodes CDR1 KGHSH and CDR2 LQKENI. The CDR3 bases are TGTGCCAGCTCCGGGGGACAGACCTACGAGCAGTACTTC. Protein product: CASSGGQTYEQYF.

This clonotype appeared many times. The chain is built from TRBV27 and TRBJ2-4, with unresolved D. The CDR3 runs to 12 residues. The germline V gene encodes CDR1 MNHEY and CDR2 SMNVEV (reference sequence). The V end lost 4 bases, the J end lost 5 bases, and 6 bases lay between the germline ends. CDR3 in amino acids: CASSSGENIQYF. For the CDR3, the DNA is TGTGCCAGCAGTTCTGGGGAAAACATTCAGTACTTC.

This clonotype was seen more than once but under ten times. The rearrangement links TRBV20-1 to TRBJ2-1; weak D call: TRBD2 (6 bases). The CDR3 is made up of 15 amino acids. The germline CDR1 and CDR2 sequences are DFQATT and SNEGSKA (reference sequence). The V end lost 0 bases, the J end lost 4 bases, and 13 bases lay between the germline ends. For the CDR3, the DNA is TGCAGTGCTAGAGAAACGCGGGACTTATACAATGAGCAGTTCTTC. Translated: CSARETRDLYNEQFF.

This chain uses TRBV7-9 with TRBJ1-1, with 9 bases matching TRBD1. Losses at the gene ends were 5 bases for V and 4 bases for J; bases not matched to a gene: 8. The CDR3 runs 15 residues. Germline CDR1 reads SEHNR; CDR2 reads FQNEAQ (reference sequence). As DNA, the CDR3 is TGTGCCAGCAGCCTTGCTACAGGGGGCCGCACTGAAGCTTTCTTT. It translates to CASSLATGGRTEAFF.

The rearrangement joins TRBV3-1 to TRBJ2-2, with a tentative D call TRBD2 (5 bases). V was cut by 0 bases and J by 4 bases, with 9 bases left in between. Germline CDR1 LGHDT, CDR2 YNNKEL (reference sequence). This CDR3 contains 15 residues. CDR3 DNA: TGTGCCAGCAGCCAAGAATGGCTAGCCACCGGGGAGCTGTTTTTT. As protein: CASSQEWLATGELFF.

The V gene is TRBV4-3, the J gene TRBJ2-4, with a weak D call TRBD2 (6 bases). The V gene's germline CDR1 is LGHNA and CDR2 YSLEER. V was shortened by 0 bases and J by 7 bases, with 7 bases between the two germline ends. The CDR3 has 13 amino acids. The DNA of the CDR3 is TGCGCCAGCAGCCAAGAGGAGGGTAACATTCAGTACTTC. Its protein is CASSQEEGNIQYF.

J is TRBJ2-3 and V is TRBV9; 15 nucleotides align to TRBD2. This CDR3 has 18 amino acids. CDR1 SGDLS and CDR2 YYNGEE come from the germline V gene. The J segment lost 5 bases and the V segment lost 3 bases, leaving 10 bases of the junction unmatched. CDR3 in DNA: TGTGCCAGCAGCGCCCACGGGACTAGCGGGAGGACGGGAGATACGCAGTATTTT. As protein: CASSAHGTSGRTGDTQYF.

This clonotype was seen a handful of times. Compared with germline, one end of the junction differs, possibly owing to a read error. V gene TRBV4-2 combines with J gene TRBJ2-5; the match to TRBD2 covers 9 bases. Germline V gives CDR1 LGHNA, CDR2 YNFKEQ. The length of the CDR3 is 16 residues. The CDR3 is CTSSQEGGGRGETQYF. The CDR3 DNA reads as TGTACCAGCAGCCAAGAGGGCGGCGGGAGGGGTGAGACCCAGTACTTC.

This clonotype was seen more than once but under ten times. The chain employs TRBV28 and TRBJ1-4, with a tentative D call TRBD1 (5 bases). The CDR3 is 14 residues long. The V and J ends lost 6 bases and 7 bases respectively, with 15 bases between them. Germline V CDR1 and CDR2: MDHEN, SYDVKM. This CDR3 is CASSVIGAVEKLFF. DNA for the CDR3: TGTGCCAGCAGCGTCATAGGGGCGGTTGAAAAACTGTTTTTT.

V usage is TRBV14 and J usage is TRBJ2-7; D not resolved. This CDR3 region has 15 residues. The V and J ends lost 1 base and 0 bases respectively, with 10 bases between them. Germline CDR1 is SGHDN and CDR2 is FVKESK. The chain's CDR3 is CASSQGIGSSYEQYF. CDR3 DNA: TGTGCCAGCAGCCAAGGAATCGGCAGCTCCTACGAGCAGTACTTC. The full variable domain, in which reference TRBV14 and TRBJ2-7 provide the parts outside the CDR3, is EAGVTQFPSHSVIEKGQTVTLRCDPISGHDNLYWYRRVMGKEIKFLLHFVKESKQDESGMPNNRFLAERTGGTYSTLKVQPAELEDSGVYFCASSQGIGSSYEQYFGPGTRLTVT.

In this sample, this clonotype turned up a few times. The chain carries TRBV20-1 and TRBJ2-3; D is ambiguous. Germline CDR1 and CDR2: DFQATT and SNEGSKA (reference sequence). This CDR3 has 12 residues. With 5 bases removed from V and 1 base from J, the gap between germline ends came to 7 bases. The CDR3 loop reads CSASHRTDTQYF. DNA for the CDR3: TGCAGTGCTTCCCACCGCACAGATACGCAGTATTTT.

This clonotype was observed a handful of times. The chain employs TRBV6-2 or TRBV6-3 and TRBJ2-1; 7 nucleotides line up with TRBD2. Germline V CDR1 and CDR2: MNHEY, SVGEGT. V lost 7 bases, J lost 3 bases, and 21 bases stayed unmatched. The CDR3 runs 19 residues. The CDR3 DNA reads TGTGCCAGCACCACCCTACGCCCGGGGGGAAAGCAGAACTACAATGAGCAGTTCTTC. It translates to CASTTLRPGGKQNYNEQFF.

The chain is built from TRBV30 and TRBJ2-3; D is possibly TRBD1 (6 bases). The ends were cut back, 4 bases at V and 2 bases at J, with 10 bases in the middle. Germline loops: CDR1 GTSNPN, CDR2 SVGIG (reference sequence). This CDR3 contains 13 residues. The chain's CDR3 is CAWKGDFTDTQYF. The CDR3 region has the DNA TGTGCCTGGAAGGGGGATTTCACAGATACGCAGTATTTT.

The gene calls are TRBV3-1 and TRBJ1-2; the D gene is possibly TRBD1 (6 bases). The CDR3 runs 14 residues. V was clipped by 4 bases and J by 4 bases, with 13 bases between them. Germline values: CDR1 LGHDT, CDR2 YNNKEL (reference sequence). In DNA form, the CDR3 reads TGTGCCAGCAGCCCCGGGGGGCTCGTCTATGGCTACACCTTC. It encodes CASSPGGLVYGYTF. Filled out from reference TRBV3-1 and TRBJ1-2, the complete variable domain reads DTAVSQTPKYLVTQMGNDKSIKCEQNLGHDTMYWYKQDSKKFLKIMFSYNNKELIINETVPNRFSPKSPDKAHLNLHINSLELGDSAVYFCASSPGGLVYGYTFGSGTRLTVV.

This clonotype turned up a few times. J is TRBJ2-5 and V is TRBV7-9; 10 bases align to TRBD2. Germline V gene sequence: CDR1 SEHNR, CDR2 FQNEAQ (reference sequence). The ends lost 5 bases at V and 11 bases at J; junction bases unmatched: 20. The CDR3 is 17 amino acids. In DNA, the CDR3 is TGTGCCAGCAGCCCCACGCGTCGGACTAGCGGACTTGGGGAGCAGTACTTC. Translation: CASSPTRRTSGLGEQYF.

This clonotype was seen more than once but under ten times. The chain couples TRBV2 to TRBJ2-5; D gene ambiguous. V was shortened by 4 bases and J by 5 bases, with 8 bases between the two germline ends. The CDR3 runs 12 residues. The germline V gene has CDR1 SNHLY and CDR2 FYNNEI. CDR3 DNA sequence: TGTGCCAGCAGTGCGGTGTCCGAGACCCAGTACTTC. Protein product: CASSAVSETQYF. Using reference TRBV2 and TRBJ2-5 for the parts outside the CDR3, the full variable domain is EPEVTQTPSHQVTQMGQEVILRCVPISNHLYFYWYRQILGQKVEFLVSFYNNEISEKSEIFDDQFSVERPDGSNFTLKIRSTKLEDSAMYFCASSAVSETQYFGPGTRLLVL.

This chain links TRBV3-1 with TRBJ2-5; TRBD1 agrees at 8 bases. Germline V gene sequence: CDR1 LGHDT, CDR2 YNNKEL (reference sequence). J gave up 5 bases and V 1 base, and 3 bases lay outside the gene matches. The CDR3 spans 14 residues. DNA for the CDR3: TGTGCCAGCAGCCAAGGGACAGGGATGGAGACCCAGTACTTC. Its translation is CASSQGTGMETQYF.

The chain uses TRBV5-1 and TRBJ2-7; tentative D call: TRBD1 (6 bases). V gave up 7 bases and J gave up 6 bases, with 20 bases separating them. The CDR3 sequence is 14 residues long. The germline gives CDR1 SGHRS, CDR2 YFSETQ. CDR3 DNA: TGCGCCAGCGCCTCAAGGGCAGGGGATCGCGAGCAGTACTTC. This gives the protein CASASRAGDREQYF.

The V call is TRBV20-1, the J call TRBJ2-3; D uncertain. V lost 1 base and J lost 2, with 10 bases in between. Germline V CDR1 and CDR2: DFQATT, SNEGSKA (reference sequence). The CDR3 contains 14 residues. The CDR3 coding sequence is TGCAGTGCTAGAGTAGGTGGATCCACAGATACGCAGTATTTT. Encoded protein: CSARVGGSTDTQYF.

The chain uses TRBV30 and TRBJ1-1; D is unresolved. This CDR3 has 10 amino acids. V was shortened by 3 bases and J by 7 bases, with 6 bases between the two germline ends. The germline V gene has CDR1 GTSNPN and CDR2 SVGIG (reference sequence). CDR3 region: CAWRAHEAFF. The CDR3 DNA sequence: TGTGCCTGGAGGGCCCATGAAGCTTTCTTT.

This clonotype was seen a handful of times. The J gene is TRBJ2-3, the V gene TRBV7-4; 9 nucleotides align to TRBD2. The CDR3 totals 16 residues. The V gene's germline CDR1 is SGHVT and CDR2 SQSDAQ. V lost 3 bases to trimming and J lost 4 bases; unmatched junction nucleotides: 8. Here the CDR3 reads CASSLYLAGLPDTQYF. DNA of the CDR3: TGTGCCAGCAGCTTGTATCTAGCGGGGCTTCCAGATACGCAGTATTTT.

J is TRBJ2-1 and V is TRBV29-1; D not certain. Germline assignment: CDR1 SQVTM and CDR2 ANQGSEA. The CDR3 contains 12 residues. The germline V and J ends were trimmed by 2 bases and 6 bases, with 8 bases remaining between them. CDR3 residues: CSVETVSNEQFF. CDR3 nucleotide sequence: TGCAGCGTTGAAACAGTGTCCAATGAGCAGTTCTTC.

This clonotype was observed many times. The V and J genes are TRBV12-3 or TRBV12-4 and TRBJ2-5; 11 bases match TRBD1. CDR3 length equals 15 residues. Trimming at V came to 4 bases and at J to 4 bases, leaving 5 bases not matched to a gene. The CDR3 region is CASSYSGTGGETQYF. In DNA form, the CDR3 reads TGTGCCAGCAGTTACTCCGGGACAGGGGGAGAGACCCAGTACTTC.

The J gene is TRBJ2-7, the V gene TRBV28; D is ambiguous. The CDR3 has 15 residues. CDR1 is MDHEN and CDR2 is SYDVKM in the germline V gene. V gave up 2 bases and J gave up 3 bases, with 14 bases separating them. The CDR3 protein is CASSLVSVVSYEQYF. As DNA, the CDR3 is TGTGCCAGCAGTTTAGTTTCGGTCGTTAGCTACGAGCAGTACTTC.

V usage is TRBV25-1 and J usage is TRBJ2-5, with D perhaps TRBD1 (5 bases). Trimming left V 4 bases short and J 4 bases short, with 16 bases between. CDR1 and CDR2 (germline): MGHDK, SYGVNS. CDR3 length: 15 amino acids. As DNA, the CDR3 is TGTGCCAGCAGTGCAACAGCAGGGTTGGGAGAGACCCAGTACTTC. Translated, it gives CASSATAGLGETQYF.

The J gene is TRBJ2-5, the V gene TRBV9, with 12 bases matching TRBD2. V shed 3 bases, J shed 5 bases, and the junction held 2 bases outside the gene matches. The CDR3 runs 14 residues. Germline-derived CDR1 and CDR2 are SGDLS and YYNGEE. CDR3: CASSDGLAGETQYF. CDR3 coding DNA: TGTGCCAGCAGCGACGGACTAGCGGGGGAGACCCAGTACTTC.